This TCR beta chain was recovered during a study of blood T cells in healthy people across ages. The CDR3 sequence is 13 residues long. Germline V gives CDR1 SGHKS, CDR2 YYEKEE (reference sequence). V lost 4 bases and J lost 2, with 10 bases in between. A J-beta primer mix and a sample-barcoded 5' primer were used in a second PCR of about 7 to 12 cycles. Each of the cDNA molecules was tagged by a template-switch adaptor with 12 random nucleotides. TCRdb re-derived calls from the 5' RACE reads in MiXCR, one entry per CDR3 protein. The sample includes about 1.1 million distinct CDR3 sequences, less than 45% of them seen just once.

The receptor's source is a man aged 18 to 35 in good health. The rearrangement links TRBV5-5 to TRBJ2-7; possible D gene TRBD1, 6 bases. Sample: blood. The CDR3 is CASSTDSTYEQYF. The DNA for the CDR3 is TGTGCCAGCAGCACGGACAGTACCTACGAGCAGTACTTC.